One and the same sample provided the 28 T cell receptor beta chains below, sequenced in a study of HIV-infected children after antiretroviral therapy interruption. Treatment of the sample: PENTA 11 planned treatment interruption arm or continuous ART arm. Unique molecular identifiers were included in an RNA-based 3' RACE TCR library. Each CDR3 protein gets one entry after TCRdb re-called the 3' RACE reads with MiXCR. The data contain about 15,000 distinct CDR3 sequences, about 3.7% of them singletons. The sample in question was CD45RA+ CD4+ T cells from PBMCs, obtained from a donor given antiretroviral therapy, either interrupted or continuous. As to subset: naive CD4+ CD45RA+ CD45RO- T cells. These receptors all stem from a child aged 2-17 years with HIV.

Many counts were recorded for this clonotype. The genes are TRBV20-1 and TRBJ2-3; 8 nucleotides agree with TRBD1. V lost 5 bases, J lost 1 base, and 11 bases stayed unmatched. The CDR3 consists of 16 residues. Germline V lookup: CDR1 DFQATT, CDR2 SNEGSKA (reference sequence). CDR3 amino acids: CSAPRTGGGGTDTQYF. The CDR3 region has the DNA TGCAGTGCTCCAAGAACAGGGGGAGGTGGCACAGATACGCAGTATTTT.

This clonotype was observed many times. CDR3 bases: TGCGCCAGCAGCTTGGTTTTGGATGAGCAGTTCTTC. Translated: CASSLVLDEQFF. This sequence joins TRBV5-1 and TRBJ2-1, with unresolved D. The CDR3 is 12 residues long. Per germline, CDR1 SGHRS and CDR2 YFSETQ. V lost 0 bases, J lost 8 bases, and 6 bases lay in between. The full variable domain, with the rest looked up from reference TRBV5-1 and TRBJ2-1, is KAGVTQTPRYLIKTRGQQVTLSCSPISGHRSVSWYQQTPGQGLQFLFEYFSETQRNKGNFPGRFSGRQFSNSRSEMNVSTLELGDSALYLCASSLVLDEQFFGPGTRLTVL.

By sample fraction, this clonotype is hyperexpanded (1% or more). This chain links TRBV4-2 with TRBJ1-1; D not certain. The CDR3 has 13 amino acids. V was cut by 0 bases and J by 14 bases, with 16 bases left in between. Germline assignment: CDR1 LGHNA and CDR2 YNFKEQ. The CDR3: CASSQDKNTEVFF. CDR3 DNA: TGTGCCAGCAGCCAAGACAAAAACACAGAAGTCTTCTTT.

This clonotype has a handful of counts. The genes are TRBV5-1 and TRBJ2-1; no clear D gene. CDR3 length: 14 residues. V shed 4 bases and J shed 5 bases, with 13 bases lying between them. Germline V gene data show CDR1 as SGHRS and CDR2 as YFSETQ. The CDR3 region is CASSPLDGNNEQFF. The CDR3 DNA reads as TGCGCCAGCAGCCCACTCGACGGAAACAATGAGCAGTTCTTC.

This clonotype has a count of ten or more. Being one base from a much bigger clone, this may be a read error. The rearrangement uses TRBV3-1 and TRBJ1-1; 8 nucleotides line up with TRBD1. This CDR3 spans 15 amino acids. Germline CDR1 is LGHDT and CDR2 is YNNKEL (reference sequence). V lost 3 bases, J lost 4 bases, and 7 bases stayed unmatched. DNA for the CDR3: TGTGCCAGCAGCCACCGGTTGGACAGGGCCACTGAAGCTTTCTTT. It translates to CASSHRLDRATEAFF.

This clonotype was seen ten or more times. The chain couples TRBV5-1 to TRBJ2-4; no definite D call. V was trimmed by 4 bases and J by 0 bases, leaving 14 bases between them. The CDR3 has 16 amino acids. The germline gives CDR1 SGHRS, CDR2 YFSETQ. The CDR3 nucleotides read TGCGCCAGCAGCCCAGCCTTGGGCCTAGCCAAAAACATTCAGTACTTC. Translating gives CASSPALGLAKNIQYF. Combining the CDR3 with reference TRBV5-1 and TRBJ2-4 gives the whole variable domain KAGVTQTPRYLIKTRGQQVTLSCSPISGHRSVSWYQQTPGQGLQFLFEYFSETQRNKGNFPGRFSGRQFSNSRSEMNVSTLELGDSALYLCASSPALGLAKNIQYFGAGTRLSVL.

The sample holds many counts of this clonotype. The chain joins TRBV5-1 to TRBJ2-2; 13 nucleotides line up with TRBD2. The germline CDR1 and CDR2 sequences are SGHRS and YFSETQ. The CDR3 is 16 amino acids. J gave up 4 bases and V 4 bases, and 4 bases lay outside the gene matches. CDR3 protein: CASSDTSGGATGELFF. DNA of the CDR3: TGCGCCAGCAGCGATACTAGCGGGGGGGCCACCGGGGAGCTGTTTTTT.

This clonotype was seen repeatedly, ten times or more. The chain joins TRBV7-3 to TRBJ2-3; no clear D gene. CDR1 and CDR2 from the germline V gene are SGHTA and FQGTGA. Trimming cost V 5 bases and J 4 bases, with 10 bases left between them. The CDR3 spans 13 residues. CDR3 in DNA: TGTGCCAGCAGCGGCCGAGTCCCAGATACGCAGTATTTT. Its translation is CASSGRVPDTQYF.

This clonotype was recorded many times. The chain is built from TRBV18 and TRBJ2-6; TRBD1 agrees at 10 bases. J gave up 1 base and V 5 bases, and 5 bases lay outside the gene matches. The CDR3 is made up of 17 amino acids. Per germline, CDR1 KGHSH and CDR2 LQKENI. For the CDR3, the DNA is TGTGCCAGCTCATCGGGACAGGGGACGTCTGGGGCCAACGTCCTGACTTTC. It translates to CASSSGQGTSGANVLTF.

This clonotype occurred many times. The CDR3 region has the DNA TGTGCCAGCAGGGTCAATTCCTACGAGCAGTACTTC. Encoded protein: CASRVNSYEQYF. The rearrangement uses TRBV2 and TRBJ2-7; D is ambiguous. The CDR3 runs to 12 residues. In germline, CDR1 is SNHLY, CDR2 FYNNEI. V lost 6 bases, J lost 1 base, and 7 bases lay in between.

The CDR3 region has the DNA TGCGCCAGCAGAAGCGACGGGAATGAGCAGTTCTTC. The encoded protein is CASRSDGNEQFF. The chain recombines TRBV5-1 with TRBJ2-1; D call uncertain. CDR1 is SGHRS, CDR2 YFSETQ, per germline. Trimming pared 5 bases from V and 7 bases from J, leaving 10 bases between. This CDR3 spans 12 amino acids.

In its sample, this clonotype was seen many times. The CDR3 region is CATSGSGYNSPLHF. DNA of the CDR3: TGTGCCACCAGCGGTTCTGGTTATAATTCACCCCTCCACTTT. The genes are TRBV15 and TRBJ1-6; no definite D call. Trimming pared 5 bases from V and 4 bases from J, leaving 9 bases between. The CDR3 runs to 14 residues. Germline V gene sequence: CDR1 LNHNV, CDR2 YYDKDF (reference sequence). The entire variable domain, with the rest obtained from reference TRBV15 and TRBJ1-6, is as follows: DAMVIQNPRYQVTQFGKPVTLSCSQTLNHNVMYWYQQKSSQAPKLLFHYYDKDFNNEADTPDNFQSRRPNTSFCFLDIRSPGLGDTAMYLCATSGSGYNSPLHFGNGTRLTVT.

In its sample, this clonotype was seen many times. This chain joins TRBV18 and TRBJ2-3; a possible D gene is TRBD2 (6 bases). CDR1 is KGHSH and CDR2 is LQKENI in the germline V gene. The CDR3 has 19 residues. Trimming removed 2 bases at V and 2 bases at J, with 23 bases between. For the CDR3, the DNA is TGTGCCAGCTCACCAAGGTCCTCTCGGGGGTTGATCTACACAGATACGCAGTATTTT. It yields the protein CASSPRSSRGLIYTDTQYF.

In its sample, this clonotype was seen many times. The CDR3 spells CASRLGYKNIQYF. The CDR3, as DNA: TGTGCCAGTCGGTTGGGTTACAAAAACATTCAGTACTTC. The rearrangement uses TRBV2 and TRBJ2-4; no clear D gene. Trimming took off 9 bases at V and 3 bases at J, with 12 bases between the two ends. The germline V gene has CDR1 SNHLY and CDR2 FYNNEI. The CDR3 runs 13 residues.

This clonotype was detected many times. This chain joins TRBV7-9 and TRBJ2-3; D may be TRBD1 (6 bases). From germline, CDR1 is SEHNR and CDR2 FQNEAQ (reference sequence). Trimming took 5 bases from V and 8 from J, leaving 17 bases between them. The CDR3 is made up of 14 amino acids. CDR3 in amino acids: CASSQNRDIITQYF. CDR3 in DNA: TGTGCCAGCAGCCAAAACCGGGACATCATTACGCAGTATTTT.

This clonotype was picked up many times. The CDR3 region is CASQRGAAGYGYTF. CDR3 nucleotide sequence: TGTGCCAGTCAACGGGGGGCGGCCGGCTATGGCTACACCTTC. The V call is TRBV19, the J call TRBJ1-2; D is perhaps TRBD1 (6 bases). V was shortened by 8 bases and J by 4 bases, with 17 bases between the two germline ends. Germline V gene data show CDR1 as LNHDA and CDR2 as SQIVND (reference sequence). This CDR3 has 14 amino acids.

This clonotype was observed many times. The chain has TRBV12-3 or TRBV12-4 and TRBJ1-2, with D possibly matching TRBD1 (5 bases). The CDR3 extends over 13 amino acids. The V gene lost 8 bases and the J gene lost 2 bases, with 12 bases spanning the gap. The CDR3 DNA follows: TGTGCCAGCCGGGGGGGTAACAACTATGGCTACACCTTC. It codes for CASRGGNNYGYTF.

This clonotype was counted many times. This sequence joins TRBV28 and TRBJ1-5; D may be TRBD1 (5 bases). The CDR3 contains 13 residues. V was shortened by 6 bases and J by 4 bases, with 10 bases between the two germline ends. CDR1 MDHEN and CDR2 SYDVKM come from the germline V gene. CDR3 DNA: TGTGCCAGCAGCCGAGAGGGGAATCAGCCCCAGCATTTT. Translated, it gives CASSREGNQPQHF.

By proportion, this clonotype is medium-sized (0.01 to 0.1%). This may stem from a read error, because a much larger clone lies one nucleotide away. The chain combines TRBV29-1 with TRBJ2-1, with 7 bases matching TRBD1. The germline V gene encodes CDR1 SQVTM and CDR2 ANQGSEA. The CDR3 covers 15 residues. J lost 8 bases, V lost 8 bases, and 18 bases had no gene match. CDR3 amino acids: CSSPTGFVMVDEQFF. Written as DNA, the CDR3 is TGCAGCTCTCCGACAGGGTTTGTGATGGTCGATGAGCAGTTCTTC.

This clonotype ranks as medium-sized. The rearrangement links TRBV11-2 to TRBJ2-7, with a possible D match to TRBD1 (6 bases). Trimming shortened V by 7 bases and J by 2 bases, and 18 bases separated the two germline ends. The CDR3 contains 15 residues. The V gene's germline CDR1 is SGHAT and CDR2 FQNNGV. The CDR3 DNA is TGTGCCAGCAACCCGGGGCAGGGGCCCACCTACGAGCAGTACTTC. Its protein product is CASNPGQGPTYEQYF. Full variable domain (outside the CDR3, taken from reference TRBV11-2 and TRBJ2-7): EAGVAQSPRYKIIEKRQSVAFWCNPISGHATLYWYQQILGQGPKLLIQFQNNGVVDDSQLPKDRFSAERLKGVDSTLKIQPAKLEDSAVYLCASNPGQGPTYEQYFGPGTRLTVT.

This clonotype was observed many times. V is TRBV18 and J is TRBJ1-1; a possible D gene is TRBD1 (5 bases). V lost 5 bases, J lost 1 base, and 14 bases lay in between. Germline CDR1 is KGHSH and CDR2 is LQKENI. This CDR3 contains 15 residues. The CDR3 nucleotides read TGTGCCAGCTCAATGGCTCCCGGGGCGAACACTGAAGCTTTCTTT. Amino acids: CASSMAPGANTEAFF.

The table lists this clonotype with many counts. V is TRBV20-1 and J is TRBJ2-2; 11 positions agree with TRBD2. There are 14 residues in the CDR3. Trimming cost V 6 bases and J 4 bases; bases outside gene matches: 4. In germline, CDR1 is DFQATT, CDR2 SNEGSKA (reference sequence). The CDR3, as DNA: TGCAGTGCCGTAGCGGGGGGGAGCACCGGGGAGCTGTTTTTT. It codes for CSAVAGGSTGELFF.

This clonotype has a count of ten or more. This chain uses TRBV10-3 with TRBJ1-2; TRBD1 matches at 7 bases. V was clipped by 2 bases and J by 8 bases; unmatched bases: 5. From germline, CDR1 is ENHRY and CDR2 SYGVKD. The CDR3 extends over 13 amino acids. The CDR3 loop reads CAISEGTASGYTF. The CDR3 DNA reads TGTGCCATCAGTGAGGGGACAGCGTCGGGCTACACCTTC.

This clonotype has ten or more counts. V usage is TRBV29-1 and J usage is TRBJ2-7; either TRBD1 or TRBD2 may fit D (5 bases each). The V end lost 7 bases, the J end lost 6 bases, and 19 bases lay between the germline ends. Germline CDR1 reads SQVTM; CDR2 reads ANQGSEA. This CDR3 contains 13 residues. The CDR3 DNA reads TGCAGCGCGTCCGGGACGCGGAAGGGCGAGCAGTACTTC. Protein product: CSASGTRKGEQYF.

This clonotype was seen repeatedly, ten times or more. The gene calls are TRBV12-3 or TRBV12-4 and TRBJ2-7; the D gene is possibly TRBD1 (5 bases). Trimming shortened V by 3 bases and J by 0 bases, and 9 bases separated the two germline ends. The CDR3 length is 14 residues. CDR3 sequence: CASSFHDSSYEQYF. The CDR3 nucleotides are TGTGCCAGCAGTTTTCACGACAGCTCCTACGAGCAGTACTTC.

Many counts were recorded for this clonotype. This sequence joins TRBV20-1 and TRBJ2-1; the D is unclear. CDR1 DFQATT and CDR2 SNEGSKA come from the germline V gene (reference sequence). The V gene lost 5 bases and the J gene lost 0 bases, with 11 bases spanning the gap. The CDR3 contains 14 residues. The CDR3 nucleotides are TGCAGTGCTTCAGCTCCGAGCTCCTACAATGAGCAGTTCTTC. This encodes CSASAPSSYNEQFF.

The CDR3 coding sequence is TGTGCCAGCAGCCAAGACGTTGCGGGCTATAACACCGGGGAGCTGTTTTTT. The encoded protein is CASSQDVAGYNTGELFF. J is TRBJ2-2 and V is TRBV14; D is perhaps TRBD2 (5 bases). The CDR3 is 17 residues long. Germline CDR1 and CDR2: SGHDN and FVKESK. V was shortened by 0 bases and J by 2 bases, with 13 bases between the two germline ends.

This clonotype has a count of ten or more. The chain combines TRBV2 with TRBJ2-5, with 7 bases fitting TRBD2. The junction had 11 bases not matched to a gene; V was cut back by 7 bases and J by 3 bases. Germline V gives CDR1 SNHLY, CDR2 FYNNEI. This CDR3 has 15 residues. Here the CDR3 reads CASIERELHKETQYF. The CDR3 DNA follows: TGTGCCAGCATCGAGCGGGAATTACACAAAGAGACCCAGTACTTC.